The rows below give T cell receptor beta chains drawn from one sample of a study of siplizumab effects on memory and regulatory T cells. Using immunoSEQ multiplex PCR, the repertoire was profiled, and TCRdb retains in-frame clones only, with some absent. The sample has some 100,000 clones; around 94% are singletons. Sequenced: Tregs sorted from blood. Receptor source: a human donor in good health. Both conserved end residues are part of each CDR3. A D gene is named only where the DNA matches it firmly. Expanded clones get a size class; other rows say once, few or many, or leave the size out.

j_call clone_size d_call v_call cdr3_nt cdr3_aa
TRBJ1-2 - - TRBV28 TGTGCCAGCAGTTTATGGCGGGACCCGTCCTATGGCTACACCTTC CASSLWRDPSYGYTF
TRBJ2-7 - - TRBV5-1 TGCGCCAGCAGCTTGGTCGGGGGGCCCTACGAGCAGTACTTC CASSLVGGPYEQYF
TRBJ1-5 - - TRBV19 TGTGCCAGTAGTCGGTTCTCTGTTGGACAGAGACATCAGCCCCAGCATTTT CASSRFSVGQRHQPQHF
TRBJ2-7 - - TRBV4-1 TGCGCCAGCAGCCAAGAGCCTTCCCGGGTAGTAAGCTCCTACGAGCAGTACTTC CASSQEPSRVVSSYEQYF
TRBJ2-5 - - TRBV7-3 TGTGCCAGCAGCTTGTCCGGCCGGGAGACCCAGTACTTC CASSLSGRETQYF
TRBJ2-3 - TRBD2 TRBV4-2 TGTGCCAGCAGCCAAGATTTTAGCGGGACAGATACGCAGTATTTT CASSQDFSGTDTQYF
TRBJ1-4 - - TRBV4-2 TGTGCCAGCAGCCATCTCGCTTCTTCGGGTAAAGATGAAAAACTGTTTTTT CASSHLASSGKDEKLFF
TRBJ2-1 - - TRBV6-5 TGTGCCAGCAGATCACAGACCAGCTCCTACAATGAGCAGTTCTTC CASRSQTSSYNEQFF
TRBJ1-4 - - TRBV5-1 TGCGCCAGCAGCTTGGCCGCTCCCGACGAAAAACTGTTTTTT CASSLAAPDEKLFF
TRBJ2-7 - TRBD2 TRBV7-8 TGTGCCAGCAGCGGGCGGACTAGGGCTACCCACGAGCAGTACTTC CASSGRTRATHEQYF
TRBJ1-1 - - TRBV7-7 TGTGCCAGCAGCTCATCTATGAACACTGAAGCTTTCTTT CASSSSMNTEAFF
TRBJ1-1 - TRBD1 TRBV5-1 TGCGCCAGCAGCTTGGTGGGACAGGTGAACACTGAAGCTTTCTTT CASSLVGQVNTEAFF
TRBJ1-2 medium-sized - TRBV7-9 TGTGCCAGCAGCTCCGGACACTATGGCTACACCTTC CASSSGHYGYTF
TRBJ2-5 once TRBD1 TRBV5-1 TGCGCCAGCAGCTTGGCAAGGGGGCCGGGAGAGACCCAGTACTTC CASSLARGPGETQYF
TRBJ1-1 - - TRBV7-9 TGTGCCAGCAGCCCTCCGGTTTGGGCTCCGAACACTGAAGCTTTCTTT CASSPPVWAPNTEAFF
TRBJ2-7 - - TRBV28 TGTGCCAGCAGTTTAATAGGCTACGAGCAGTACTTC CASSLIGYEQYF
TRBJ1-4 - - TRBV2 TGTGCCAGCAGTGGGATTTTGGGGAGAGGGATCCTAAATGAAAAACTGTTTTTT CASSGILGRGILNEKLFF
TRBJ2-3 - - TRBV20-1 TGCAGTGCTAGTATTTTCACGCAGTATTTT CSASIFTQYF
TRBJ2-5 - - TRBV28 TGTGCCAGCAGGTCGACTAGTTGGAGGGGACAAGAGACCCAGTACTTC CASRSTSWRGQETQYF
TRBJ2-1 - - TRBV6-6 TGTGCCAGCAGCCACGAGCTGGTTCCCCCCTACAATGAGCAGTTCTTC CASSHELVPPYNEQFF
TRBJ2-7 - - TRBV6-1 TGTGCCAGCAGTGAAGATGACTCCCGTAACCACGAGCAGTACTTC CASSEDDSRNHEQYF
TRBJ2-5 - TRBD1 TRBV5-4 TGTGCCAGCAGCTACCGGGACAGGGGACAAGAGACCCAGTACTTC CASSYRDRGQETQYF
TRBJ1-2 - - TRBV27 TGTGCCAGCAGTCCAACTCCGGGGGGGGGCAGCTATGGCTACACCTTC CASSPTPGGGSYGYTF
TRBJ2-5 - TRBD1 TRBV4-2 TGTGCCAGCAGCCACTACGGACAGGGGGGTGAGACCCAGTACTTC CASSHYGQGGETQYF
TRBJ2-2 - - TRBV6-1 TGTGCCAGCAGTGGATACACCGGGACCAGCACCGGGGAGCTGTTTTTT CASSGYTGTSTGELFF
TRBJ2-5 - - TRBV6-9 TGTGCCAGGGACTCCCAAGAGACCCAGTACTTC CARDSQETQYF
TRBJ2-2 - - TRBV5-1 TGCGCCAGCAGCTTTAGAGGGTTGGGCAGAGCGAACACCGGGGAGCTGTTTTTT CASSFRGLGRANTGELFF
TRBJ1-2 - - TRBV6-1 TGTGCCAGCAGCTCCCCGGTTGGCTACACCTTC CASSSPVGYTF
TRBJ1-3 few - TRBV30 TGTGCCTGGAGTGTAGGCCCGAGCTCTGGAAACACCATATATTTT CAWSVGPSSGNTIYF
TRBJ2-1 once TRBD1 TRBV5-1 TGCGCCAGCAGCCCGACCGGACAGGGGCAGTTCTTC CASSPTGQGQFF
TRBJ2-7 once - TRBV23-1 TGCGCCAGCAGAACCCCGACCCCATCCGAGCAGTACTTC CASRTPTPSEQYF
TRBJ2-7 - - TRBV5-1 TGCGCCAGCAGCTTGGCCAACTCCTACGAGCAGTACTTC CASSLANSYEQYF
TRBJ2-3 once - TRBV27 TGTGCCAGCAGTTTTGTAAGGGATACGCAGTATTTT CASSFVRDTQYF
TRBJ1-4 - - TRBV5-6 TGTGCCAGCAGCTTGGAGGGGGATATTAATGAAAAACTGTTTTTT CASSLEGDINEKLFF
TRBJ2-5 once - TRBV5-1 TGCGCCAGCAGCTTGAGGTCCGGGGCCCAAGAGACCCAGTACTTC CASSLRSGAQETQYF
TRBJ2-1 - - TRBV18 TGTGCCAGCTCACCTGCGCTCTGGTATCCGTTCTTC CASSPALWYPFF
TRBJ1-6 - - TRBV6-5 TGTGCCAGCAGCACCACCGTAGGCTATAATTCACCCCTCCACTTT CASSTTVGYNSPLHF
TRBJ2-1 - - TRBV5-8 TGTGCCAGCAGCTTGAGACTGGGCCTTGTTTACTCCTACAATGAGCAGTTCTTC CASSLRLGLVYSYNEQFF
TRBJ1-4 - - TRBV18 TGTGCCAGCTCTCGGCACGGGACCAGCATGGAAAAACTGTTTTTT CASSRHGTSMEKLFF
TRBJ1-2 - - TRBV5-4 TGTGCCAGCAGCTTGAGGGGGGGCGCAGGTGGCTACACCTTC CASSLRGGAGGYTF
TRBJ2-1 - - TRBV28 TGTGCCAGCAGTTTAGGAGGGGAGGACAATGAGCAGTTCTTC CASSLGGEDNEQFF
TRBJ1-1 - - TRBV7-8 TGTGCCAGCAGCCTAGATTGGGCAGGGATGGGTGAAGCTTTCTTT CASSLDWAGMGEAFF
TRBJ1-5 - - TRBV28 TGTGCCAGCAGTCTGAGTTTGTCTCCGCGGGGTCAGCCCCAGCATTTT CASSLSLSPRGQPQHF
TRBJ1-5 - - TRBV5-6 TGTGCCAGCAGCTTGCGGGCAGGGGCCATGAAGGGTCAGCCCCAGCATTTT CASSLRAGAMKGQPQHF
TRBJ1-2 - TRBD1 TRBV5-4 TGTGCCAGCAGCTTCGAGTGGGACAGGGCTTCTGGCTACACCTTC CASSFEWDRASGYTF
TRBJ2-3 - TRBD2 TRBV4-1 TGCGCCAGCAGCCAAGAAGGGTGGCGGGGCAGCGGGAGGGGGGCAGATACGCAGTATTTT CASSQEGWRGSGRGADTQYF
TRBJ2-5 - - TRBV15 TGTGCCACCACCCAAAGACGGGGCGGATTTCAAGAGACCCAGTACTTC CATTQRRGGFQETQYF
TRBJ2-5 - TRBD1 TRBV14 TGTGCCAGCAGACCAGGGGGACAAGAGACCCAGTACTTC CASRPGGQETQYF
TRBJ2-2 - TRBD1 TRBV10-2 TGCGCCAGCATACAGGGGGCCGGGGAGCTGTTTTTT CASIQGAGELFF
TRBJ2-7 - - TRBV6-6 TGTGCCAGCAGTTATGTTCCTAGGGCGGAGTACTTC CASSYVPRAEYF
TRBJ1-3 - - TRBV30 TGTGCCTGGAGTCACCCCCGGGCCTCTGGAAACACCATATATTTT CAWSHPRASGNTIYF
TRBJ2-2 once - TRBV6-4 TGTGCCAGCAGTGCCCAGGGGTTGGACACCGGGGAGCTGTTTTTT CASSAQGLDTGELFF
TRBJ2-5 - - TRBV28 TGTGCCAGCAGTCCAGGGGTGCAAGAGACCCAGTACTTC CASSPGVQETQYF